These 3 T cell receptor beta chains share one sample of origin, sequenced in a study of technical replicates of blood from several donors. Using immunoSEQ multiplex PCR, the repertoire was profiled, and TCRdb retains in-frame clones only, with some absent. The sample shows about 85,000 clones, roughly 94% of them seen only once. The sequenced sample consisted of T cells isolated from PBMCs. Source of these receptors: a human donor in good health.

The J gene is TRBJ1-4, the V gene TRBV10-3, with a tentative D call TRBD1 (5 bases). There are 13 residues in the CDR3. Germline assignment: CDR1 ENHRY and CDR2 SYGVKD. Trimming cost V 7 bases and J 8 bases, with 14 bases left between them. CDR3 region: CAIKMTSGEKLFF. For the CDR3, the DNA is TGTGCCATCAAAATGACTTCAGGGGAAAAACTGTTTTTT.

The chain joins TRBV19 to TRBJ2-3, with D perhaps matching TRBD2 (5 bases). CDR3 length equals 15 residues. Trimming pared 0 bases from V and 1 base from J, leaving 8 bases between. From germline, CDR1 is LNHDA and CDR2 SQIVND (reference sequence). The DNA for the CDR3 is TGTGCCAGTAGTATAGAAAGGACTGGCACAGATACGCAGTATTTT. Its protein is CASSIERTGTDTQYF.

CDR3 sequence (DNA): TGCAGCGTTGCGGCAGGGGAAGGTGAAAAACTGTTTTTT. Protein: CSVAAGEGEKLFF. The chain joins TRBV29-1 to TRBJ1-4; perhaps TRBD1 as D (6 bases). Germline lookup yields CDR1 SQVTM and CDR2 ANQGSEA. The CDR3 covers 13 residues. The V gene lost 4 bases and the J gene lost 7 bases, with 13 bases spanning the gap.